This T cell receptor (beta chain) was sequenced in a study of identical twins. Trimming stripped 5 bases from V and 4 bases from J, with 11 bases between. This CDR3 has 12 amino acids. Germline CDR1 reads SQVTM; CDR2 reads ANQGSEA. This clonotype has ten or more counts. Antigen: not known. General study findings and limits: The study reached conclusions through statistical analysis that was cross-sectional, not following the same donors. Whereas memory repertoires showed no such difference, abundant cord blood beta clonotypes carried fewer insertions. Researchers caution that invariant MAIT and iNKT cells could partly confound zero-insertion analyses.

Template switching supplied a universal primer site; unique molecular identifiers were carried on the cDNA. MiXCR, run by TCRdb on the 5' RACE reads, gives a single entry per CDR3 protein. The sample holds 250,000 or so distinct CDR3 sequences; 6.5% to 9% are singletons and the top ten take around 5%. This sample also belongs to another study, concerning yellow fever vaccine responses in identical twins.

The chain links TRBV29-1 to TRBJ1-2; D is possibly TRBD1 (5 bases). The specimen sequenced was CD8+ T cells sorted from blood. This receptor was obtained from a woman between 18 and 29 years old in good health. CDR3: CSVPRGVYGYTF. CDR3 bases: TGCAGCGTTCCGAGGGGAGTCTATGGCTACACCTTC.